The 10 T cell receptor beta chains listed next were all sequenced from one sample in a study of Graves' ophthalmopathy and Graves' hyperthyroidism. Scientists amplified the TCR beta CDR3 regions from RNA transcripts. The library came from an HTBI-primed first-round RT-PCR and a second-round multiplex PCR. TCRdb independently ran MiXCR on the multiplex PCR reads; one entry per CDR3 protein. The table includes hundreds of thousands of distinct CDR3 sequences, around 42% detected once. Sequencing used peripheral blood. These receptors were collected from an adult man with Graves' ophthalmopathy.

This clonotype has only one observation. V gene TRBV5-1 combines with J gene TRBJ2-7; TRBD1 agrees at 9 bases. The germline gives CDR1 SGHRS, CDR2 YFSETQ. This CDR3 contains 15 residues. The V gene end was trimmed by 4 bases and the J gene end by 0 bases; junction bases not matched to a gene: 5. The CDR3 here is CASSRTGGGSYEQYF. Here the CDR3 DNA reads TGCGCCAGCAGCCGTACAGGGGGCGGCTCCTACGAGCAGTACTTC. The full variable domain, rest sourced from reference TRBV5-1 and TRBJ2-7, is KAGVTQTPRYLIKTRGQQVTLSCSPISGHRSVSWYQQTPGQGLQFLFEYFSETQRNKGNFPGRFSGRQFSNSRSEMNVSTLELGDSALYLCASSRTGGGSYEQYFGPGTRLTVT.

The chain recombines TRBV29-1 with TRBJ2-7; a possible D gene is TRBD1 (6 bases). Germline V CDR1 and CDR2: SQVTM, ANQGSEA. This CDR3 comprises 13 residues. Here the CDR3 DNA reads TGCAGACGAACACAGGGATACTCCTACGAGCAGTACTTC. Amino acids: CRRTQGYSYEQYF.

The V call is TRBV6-1, the J call TRBJ2-7; D possibly corresponds to TRBD1 (5 bases). Trimming took 2 bases from V and 6 from J, leaving 17 bases between them. CDR1 and CDR2 from the germline V gene are MNHNS and SASEGT. The CDR3 has 15 amino acids. This chain's CDR3 is CASSELGRAAGEQYF. The CDR3 DNA follows: TGTGCCAGCAGTGAACTGGGCAGGGCGGCCGGCGAGCAGTACTTC.

This clonotype is a singleton in its sample. The rearrangement uses TRBV19 and TRBJ1-5; D is possibly TRBD1 (5 bases). The length of the CDR3 is 15 residues. Germline V gene lookup returns CDR1 LNHDA and CDR2 SQIVND (reference sequence). Trimming shortened V by 2 bases and J by 7 bases, and 15 bases separated the two germline ends. The CDR3 DNA sequence: TGTGCCAGTAGTATATCTCAGGGTGCAGGGCAGCCCCAGCATTTT. Protein sequence: CASSISQGAGQPQHF. Full variable domain (remainder filled in from reference TRBV19 and TRBJ1-5): DGGITQSPKYLFRKEGQNVTLSCEQNLNHDAMYWYRQDPGQGLRLIYYSQIVNDFQKGDIAEGYSVSREKKESFPLTVTSAQKNPTAFYLCASSISQGAGQPQHFGDGTRLSIL.

J is TRBJ1-1 and V is TRBV5-5; D unresolved. CDR3 length: 14 amino acids. Germline V CDR1 and CDR2: SGHKS, YYEKEE (reference sequence). Deletions cut 1 base from V and 4 bases from J, with 11 bases between. The CDR3 DNA sequence: TGTGCCAGCAGCTTGACGGAAGCCGGCACTGAAGCTTTCTTT. This codes for CASSLTEAGTEAFF.

The table lists this clonotype with a few counts. The chain employs TRBV15 and TRBJ2-7; perhaps TRBD1 as D (5 bases). The CDR3 is 14 amino acids. Germline-derived CDR1 and CDR2 are LNHNV and YYDKDF (reference sequence). The V and J ends lost 0 bases and 1 base respectively, with 7 bases between them. CDR3 DNA: TGTGCCACCAGCAGAGATGGGGCTTCCTACGAGCAGTACTTC. It yields the protein CATSRDGASYEQYF.

This clonotype was counted between two and nine times. The chain is built from TRBV29-1 and TRBJ1-1; D gene uncertain. V lost 5 bases to trimming and J lost 6 bases, with 16 bases between them. The CDR3 has 13 residues. Per the germline V gene, CDR1 is SQVTM and CDR2 is ANQGSEA. CDR3 nucleotides: TGCAGCGTTCAGAGCGTTTCTGGAGCTGAAGCTTTCTTT. Translating gives CSVQSVSGAEAFF. Full variable domain (rest looked up from reference TRBV29-1 and TRBJ1-1): SAVISQKPSRDICQRGTSLTIQCQVDSQVTMMFWYRQQPGQSLTLIATANQGSEATYESGFVIDKFPISRPNLTFSTLTVSNMSPEDSSIYLCSVQSVSGAEAFFGQGTRLTVV.

In this sample, this clonotype turned up a few times. The chain links TRBV7-2 to TRBJ1-3; D unresolved. The CDR3 is 12 amino acids. From germline, CDR1 is SGHTA and CDR2 FQGNSA. Trimming pared 1 base from V and 9 bases from J, leaving 7 bases between. CDR3 sequence reads: CASSLVERTIYF. In nucleotides, the CDR3 is TGTGCCAGCAGCTTAGTAGAGCGCACCATATATTTT.

The CDR3, as DNA: TGTGCCAGCAGTCCCACAGGGGGGGATCAGCCCCAGCATTTT. It codes for CASSPTGGDQPQHF. The chain uses TRBV2 and TRBJ1-5, with 8 positions matching TRBD1. The CDR3 loop spans 14 amino acids. V shed 5 bases, J shed 5 bases, and the junction held 5 bases outside the gene matches. From germline, CDR1 is SNHLY and CDR2 FYNNEI.

The rearrangement joins TRBV7-9 to TRBJ1-1; D gene unclear. V lost 6 bases and J 0 bases, leaving 11 bases between the germline ends. Germline V gene lookup returns CDR1 SEHNR and CDR2 FQNEAQ (reference sequence). The CDR3 is 14 residues long. The chain's CDR3 is CASRRTSMNTEAFF. The CDR3 DNA reads as TGTGCCAGCAGGCGGACGTCAATGAACACTGAAGCTTTCTTT.